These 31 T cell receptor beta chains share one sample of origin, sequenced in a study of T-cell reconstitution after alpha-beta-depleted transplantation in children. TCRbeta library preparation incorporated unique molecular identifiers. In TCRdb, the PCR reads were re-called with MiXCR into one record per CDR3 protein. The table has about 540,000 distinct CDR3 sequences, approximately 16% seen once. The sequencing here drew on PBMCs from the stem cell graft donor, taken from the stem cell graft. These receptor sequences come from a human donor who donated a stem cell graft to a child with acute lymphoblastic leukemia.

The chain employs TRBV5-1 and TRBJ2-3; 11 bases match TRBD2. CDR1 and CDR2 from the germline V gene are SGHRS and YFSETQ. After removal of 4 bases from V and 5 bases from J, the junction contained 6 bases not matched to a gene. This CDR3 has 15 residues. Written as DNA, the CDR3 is TGCGCCAGCAGCCCCCTCGGACTAGCGGGAGATACGCAGTATTTT. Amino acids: CASSPLGLAGDTQYF.

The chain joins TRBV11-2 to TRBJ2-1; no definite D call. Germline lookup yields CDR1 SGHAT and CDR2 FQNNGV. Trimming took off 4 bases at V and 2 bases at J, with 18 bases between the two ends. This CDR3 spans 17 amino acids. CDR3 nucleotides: TGTGCCAGCAGCTCCTCATCTTCACGGAATGCCTACAATGAGCAGTTCTTC. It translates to CASSSSSSRNAYNEQFF.

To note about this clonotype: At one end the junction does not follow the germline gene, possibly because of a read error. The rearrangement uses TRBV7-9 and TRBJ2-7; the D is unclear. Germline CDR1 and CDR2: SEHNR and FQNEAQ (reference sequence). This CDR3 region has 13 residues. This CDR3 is CASSRRDKYDQYF. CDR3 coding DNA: TGTGCCAGCAGCAGAAGAGACAAGTACGACCAGTACTTC.

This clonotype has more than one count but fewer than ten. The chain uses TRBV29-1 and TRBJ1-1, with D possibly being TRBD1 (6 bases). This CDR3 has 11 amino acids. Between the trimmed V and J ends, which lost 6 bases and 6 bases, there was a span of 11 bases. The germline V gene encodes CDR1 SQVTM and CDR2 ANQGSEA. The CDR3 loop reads CSVTGSAEAFF. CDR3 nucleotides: TGCAGCGTGACAGGTAGCGCTGAAGCTTTCTTT.

The CDR3 DNA is TGTGCCAGCAGTTTATCCCCGGCAGGGAACAGCCAGTTCTTC. Protein: CASSLSPAGNSQFF. V usage is TRBV27 and J usage is TRBJ2-1, with D tentatively TRBD1 (5 bases). Germline V gives CDR1 MNHEY, CDR2 SMNVEV (reference sequence). CDR3 length: 14 residues. Trimming pared 0 bases from V and 13 bases from J, leaving 16 bases between.

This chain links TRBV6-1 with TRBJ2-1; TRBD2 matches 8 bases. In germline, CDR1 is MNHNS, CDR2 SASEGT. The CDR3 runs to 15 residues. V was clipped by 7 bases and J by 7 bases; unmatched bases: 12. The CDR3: CASIGWLAGQNEQFF. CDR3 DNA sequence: TGTGCCAGCATTGGCTGGTTAGCGGGGCAAAATGAGCAGTTCTTC.

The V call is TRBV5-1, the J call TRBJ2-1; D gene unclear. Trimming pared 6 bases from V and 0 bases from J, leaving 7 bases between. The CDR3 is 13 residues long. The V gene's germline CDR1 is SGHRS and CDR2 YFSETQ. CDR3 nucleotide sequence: TGCGCCAGCACCGCGTTCTCCTACAATGAGCAGTTCTTC. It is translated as CASTAFSYNEQFF.

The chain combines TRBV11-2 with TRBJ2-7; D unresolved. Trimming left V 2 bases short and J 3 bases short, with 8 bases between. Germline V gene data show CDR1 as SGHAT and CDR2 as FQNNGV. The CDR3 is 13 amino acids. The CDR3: CASSLHPGYEQYF. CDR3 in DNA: TGTGCCAGCAGCTTACACCCCGGCTACGAGCAGTACTTC.

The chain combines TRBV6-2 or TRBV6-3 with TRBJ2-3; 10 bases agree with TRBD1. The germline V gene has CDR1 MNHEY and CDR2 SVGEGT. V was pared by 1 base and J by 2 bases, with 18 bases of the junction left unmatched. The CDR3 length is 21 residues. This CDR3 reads CASSYWNPGQGTGGATDTQYF. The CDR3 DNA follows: TGTGCCAGCAGTTACTGGAATCCGGGACAGGGGACTGGGGGGGCCACAGATACGCAGTATTTT.

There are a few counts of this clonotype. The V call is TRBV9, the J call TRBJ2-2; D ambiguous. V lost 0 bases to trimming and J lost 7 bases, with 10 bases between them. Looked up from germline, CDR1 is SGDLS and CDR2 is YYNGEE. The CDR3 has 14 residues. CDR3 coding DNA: TGTGCCAGCAGCGTAGAAGGCTCGAACGGGGAGCTGTTTTTT. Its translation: CASSVEGSNGELFF.

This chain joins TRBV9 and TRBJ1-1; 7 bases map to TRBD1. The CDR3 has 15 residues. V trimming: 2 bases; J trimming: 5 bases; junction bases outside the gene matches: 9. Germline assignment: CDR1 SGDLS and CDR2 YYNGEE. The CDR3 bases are TGTGCCAGCAGCGTTACTACAGGGGTACAGACTGAAGCTTTCTTT. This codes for CASSVTTGVQTEAFF.

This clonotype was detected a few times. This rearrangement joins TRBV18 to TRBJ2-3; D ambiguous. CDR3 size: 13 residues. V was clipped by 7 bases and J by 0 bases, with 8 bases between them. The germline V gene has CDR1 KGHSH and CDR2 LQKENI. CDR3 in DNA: TGTGCCAGCTTTAAGTCTAGCACAGATACGCAGTATTTT. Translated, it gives CASFKSSTDTQYF.

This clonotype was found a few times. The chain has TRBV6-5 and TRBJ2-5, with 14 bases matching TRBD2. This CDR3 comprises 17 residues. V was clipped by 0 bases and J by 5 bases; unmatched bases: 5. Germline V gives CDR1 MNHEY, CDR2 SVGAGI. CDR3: CASSYSPTSGRGETQYF. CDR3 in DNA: TGTGCCAGCAGTTACTCCCCGACTAGCGGGAGGGGGGAGACCCAGTACTTC.

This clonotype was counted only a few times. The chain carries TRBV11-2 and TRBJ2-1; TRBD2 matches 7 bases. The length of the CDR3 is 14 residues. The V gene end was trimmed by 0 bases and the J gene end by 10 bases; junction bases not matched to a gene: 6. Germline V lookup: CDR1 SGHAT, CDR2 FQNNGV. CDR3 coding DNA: TGTGCCAGCAGCTTAGAGGACGGACTAGTAGAGCAGTTCTTC. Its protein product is CASSLEDGLVEQFF.

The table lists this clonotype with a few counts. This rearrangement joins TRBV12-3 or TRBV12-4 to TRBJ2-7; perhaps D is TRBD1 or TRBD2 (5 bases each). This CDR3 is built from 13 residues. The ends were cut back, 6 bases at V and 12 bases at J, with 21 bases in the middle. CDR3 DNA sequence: TGTGCCAGCAGCCACCCGCCCGGGACCGCGGCGTACTTC. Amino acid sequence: CASSHPPGTAAYF.

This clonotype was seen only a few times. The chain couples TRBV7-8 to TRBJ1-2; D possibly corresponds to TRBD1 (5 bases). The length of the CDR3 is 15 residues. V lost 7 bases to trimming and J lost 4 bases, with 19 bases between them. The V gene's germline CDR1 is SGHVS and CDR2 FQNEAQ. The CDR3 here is CASTSRGEGIYGYTF. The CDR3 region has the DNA TGTGCCAGCACCTCCCGGGGTGAGGGGATCTATGGCTACACCTTC.

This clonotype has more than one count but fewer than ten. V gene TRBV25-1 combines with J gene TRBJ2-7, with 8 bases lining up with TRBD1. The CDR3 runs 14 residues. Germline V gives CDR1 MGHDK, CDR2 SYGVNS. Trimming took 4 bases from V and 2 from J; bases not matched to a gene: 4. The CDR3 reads CASSGTGRAYEQYF. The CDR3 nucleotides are TGTGCCAGCAGTGGGACAGGGAGAGCCTACGAGCAGTACTTC.

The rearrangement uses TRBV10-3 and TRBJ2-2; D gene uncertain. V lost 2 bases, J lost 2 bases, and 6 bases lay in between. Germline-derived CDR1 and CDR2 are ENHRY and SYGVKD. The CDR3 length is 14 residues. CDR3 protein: CAISEMTNTGELFF. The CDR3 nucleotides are TGTGCCATCAGTGAGATGACTAACACCGGGGAGCTGTTTTTT.

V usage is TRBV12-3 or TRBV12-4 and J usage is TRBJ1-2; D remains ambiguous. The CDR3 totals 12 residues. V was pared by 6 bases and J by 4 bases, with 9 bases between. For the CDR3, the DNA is TGTGCCAGCAGACCCGCCGCCTATGGCTACACCTTC. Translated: CASRPAAYGYTF.

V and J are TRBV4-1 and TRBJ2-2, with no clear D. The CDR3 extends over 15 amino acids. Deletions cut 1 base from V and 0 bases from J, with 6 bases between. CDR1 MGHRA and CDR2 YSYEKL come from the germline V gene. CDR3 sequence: CASSQGRTNTGELFF. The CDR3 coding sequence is TGCGCCAGCAGCCAAGGACGGACGAACACCGGGGAGCTGTTTTTT.

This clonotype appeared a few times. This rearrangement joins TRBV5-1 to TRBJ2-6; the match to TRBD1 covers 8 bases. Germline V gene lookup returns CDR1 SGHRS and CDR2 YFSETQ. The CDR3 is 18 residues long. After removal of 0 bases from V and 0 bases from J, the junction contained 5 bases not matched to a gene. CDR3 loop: CASSLDRQGASGANVLTF. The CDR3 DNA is TGCGCCAGCAGCTTGGATCGGCAGGGGGCCTCTGGGGCCAACGTCCTGACTTTC. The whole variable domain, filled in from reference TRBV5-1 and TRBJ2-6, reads KAGVTQTPRYLIKTRGQQVTLSCSPISGHRSVSWYQQTPGQGLQFLFEYFSETQRNKGNFPGRFSGRQFSNSRSEMNVSTLELGDSALYLCASSLDRQGASGANVLTFGAGSRLTVL.

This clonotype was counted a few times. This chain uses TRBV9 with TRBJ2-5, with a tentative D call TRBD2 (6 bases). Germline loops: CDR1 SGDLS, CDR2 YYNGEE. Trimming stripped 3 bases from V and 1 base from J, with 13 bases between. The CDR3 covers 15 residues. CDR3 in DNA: TGTGCCAGCAGCGCCGGGAGAGCGGGCCAAGAGACCCAGTACTTC. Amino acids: CASSAGRAGQETQYF.

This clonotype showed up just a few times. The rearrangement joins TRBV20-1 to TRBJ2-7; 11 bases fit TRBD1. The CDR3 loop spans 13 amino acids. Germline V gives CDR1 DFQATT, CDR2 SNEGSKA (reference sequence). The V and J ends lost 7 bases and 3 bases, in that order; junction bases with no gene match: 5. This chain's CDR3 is CSVRTGGFYEQYF. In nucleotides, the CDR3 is TGCAGTGTCCGGACAGGGGGCTTCTACGAGCAGTACTTC.

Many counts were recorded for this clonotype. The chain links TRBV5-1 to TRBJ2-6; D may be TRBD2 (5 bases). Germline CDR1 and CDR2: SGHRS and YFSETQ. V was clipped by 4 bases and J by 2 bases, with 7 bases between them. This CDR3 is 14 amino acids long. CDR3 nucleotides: TGCGCCAGCAGCGCGGGCACTGGGGCCAACGTCCTGACTTTC. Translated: CASSAGTGANVLTF.

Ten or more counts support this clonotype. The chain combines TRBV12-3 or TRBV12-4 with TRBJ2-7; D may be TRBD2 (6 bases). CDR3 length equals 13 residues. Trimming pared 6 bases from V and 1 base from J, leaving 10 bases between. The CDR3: CASRLASSYEQYF. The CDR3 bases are TGTGCCAGCAGACTAGCATCTTCCTACGAGCAGTACTTC.

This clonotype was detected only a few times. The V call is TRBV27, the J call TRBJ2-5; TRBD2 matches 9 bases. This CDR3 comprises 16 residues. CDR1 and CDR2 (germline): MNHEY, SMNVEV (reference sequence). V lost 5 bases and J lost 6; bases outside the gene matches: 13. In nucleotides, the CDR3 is TGTGCCAGCAGTCCACTAGGACTAGCGAGAATGAAGACCCAGTACTTC. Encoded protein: CASSPLGLARMKTQYF.

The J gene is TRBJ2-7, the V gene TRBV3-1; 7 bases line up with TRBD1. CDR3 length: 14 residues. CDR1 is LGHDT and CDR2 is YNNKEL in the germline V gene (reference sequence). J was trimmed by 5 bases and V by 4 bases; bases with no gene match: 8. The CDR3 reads CASSPRQGHHEQYF. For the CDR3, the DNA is TGTGCCAGCAGCCCAAGACAGGGTCACCACGAGCAGTACTTC.

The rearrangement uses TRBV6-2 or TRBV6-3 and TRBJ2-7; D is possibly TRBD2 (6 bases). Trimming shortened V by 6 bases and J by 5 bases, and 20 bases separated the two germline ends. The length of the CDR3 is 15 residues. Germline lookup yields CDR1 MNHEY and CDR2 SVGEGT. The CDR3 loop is CASSPGVTDGDEQYF. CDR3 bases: TGTGCCAGCAGCCCGGGGGTGACAGACGGGGACGAGCAGTACTTC.

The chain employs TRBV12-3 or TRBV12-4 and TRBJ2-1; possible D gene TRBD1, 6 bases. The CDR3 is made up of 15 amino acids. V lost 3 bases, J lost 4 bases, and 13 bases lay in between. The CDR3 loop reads CASSFVAGVYNEQFF. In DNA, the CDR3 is TGTGCCAGCAGTTTCGTGGCAGGGGTTTACAATGAGCAGTTCTTC.

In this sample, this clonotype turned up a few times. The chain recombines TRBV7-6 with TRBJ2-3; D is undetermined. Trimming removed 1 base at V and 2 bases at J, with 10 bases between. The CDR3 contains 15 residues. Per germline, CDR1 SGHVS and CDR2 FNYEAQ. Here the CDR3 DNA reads TGTGCCAGCAGCTTAGGCGGAGATGTCACAGATACGCAGTATTTT. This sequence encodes CASSLGGDVTDTQYF.

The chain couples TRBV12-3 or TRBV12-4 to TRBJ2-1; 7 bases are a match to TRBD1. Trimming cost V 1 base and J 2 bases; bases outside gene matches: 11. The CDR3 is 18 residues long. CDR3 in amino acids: CASSLEGGGPRAYNEQFF. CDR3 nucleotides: TGTGCCAGCAGTTTAGAAGGGGGCGGACCGAGAGCCTACAATGAGCAGTTCTTC.